This T cell receptor beta chain was recorded in a study of blood T cells in healthy people across ages. About the study: In model experiments, template switching was able to capture about one barcoded beta molecule for every two T cells that were present.

It was with a sample-barcoded 5' primer and a J-beta primer mix that a second PCR of roughly 7 to 12 cycles was run. Using its own MiXCR run on the 5' RACE reads, TCRdb lists one record per CDR3 protein. The repertoire holds roughly 700,000 distinct CDR3 sequences, with approximately 25% as singletons. The length of the CDR3 is 15 residues. CDR1 and CDR2 (germline): MDHEN, SYDVKM. V lost 4 bases and J lost 5, with 14 bases in between. The sample also formed part of further work on T cells of mothers and their children.

The sequence came from a boy between 10 and 17 years old in good health. This sequence joins TRBV28 and TRBJ1-4; D not resolved. Sequenced input: blood. CDR3 amino acids: CASSSLQGLNEKLFF. The DNA of the CDR3 is TGTGCCAGCAGTTCCTTACAAGGATTGAATGAAAAACTGTTTTTT.